This TCR beta chain was found in a study of T cell responses to AZD1222 COVID-19 vaccine. About the study: Second-dose schedules of about 4 or about 12 weeks were combined. General study results and limits: Donors in the cohort were predominantly white British and more often female, and clonal diversity was possibly underestimated. Vaccination with two AZD1222 doses was followed by a rise in Spike-specific TCR breadth and depth. Unmutated variant regions reportedly attract nearly half of all spike-specific TCRs.

The CDR3 loop spans 13 amino acids. This clone was detected only once. Its antigen is not known. Clones were sequenced by immunoSEQ multiplex PCR, and TCRdb holds only the in-frame ones, with some missing. The sample carries roughly 260,000 clones, about 92% recorded once. This receptor was taken from an adult in good health. The chain carries TRBV12-2 and TRBJ1-1. TRBV12-2 is a documented pseudogene. The sample here was peripheral blood, taken on day 0 of AZD1222 vaccination. The CDR3 bases are TGTGCAAGTCGCTCAGCTGATGGGACTGAAGCTTTCTTT. Protein: CASRSADGTEAFF.